The clone carrying this TCR beta chain was detected a few times. The data derive from a study of spatial heterogeneity in lung cancer. As for the study in general: Sequences of the beta chain were consistently detected in greater numbers than alpha-chain sequences.

TCRdb reprocessed the 5' RACE reads with MiXCR, giving one entry per CDR3 protein. The sample holds 100,000 to 120,000 distinct CDR3 sequences, 10% to 14% seen once. Time point here: blood at routine non-recurrence follow-up after resection. Here the sequenced sample was PBMCs, taken at follow-up. The TCR comes from a female donor with early-stage non-small cell lung cancer.

The CDR3 DNA reads TGTGCCAGCAGCTTAACGCAGGGGTTGGCTGGCTACACCTTC. Translation: CASSLTQGLAGYTF. V usage is TRBV7-9 and J usage is TRBJ1-2; TRBD1 is a possible D gene (6 bases). CDR1 is SEHNR, CDR2 FQNEAQ, per germline (reference sequence). Trimming removed 2 bases from V and 7 bases from J, with 14 bases in between. The CDR3 covers 14 residues. The full variable domain, with the rest looked up from reference TRBV7-9 and TRBJ1-2, is DTGVSQNPRHKITKRGQNVTFRCDPISEHNRLYWYRQTLGQGPEFLTYFQNEAQLEKSRLLSDRFSAERPKGSFSTLEIQRTEQGDSAMYLCASSLTQGLAGYTFGSGTRLTVV.